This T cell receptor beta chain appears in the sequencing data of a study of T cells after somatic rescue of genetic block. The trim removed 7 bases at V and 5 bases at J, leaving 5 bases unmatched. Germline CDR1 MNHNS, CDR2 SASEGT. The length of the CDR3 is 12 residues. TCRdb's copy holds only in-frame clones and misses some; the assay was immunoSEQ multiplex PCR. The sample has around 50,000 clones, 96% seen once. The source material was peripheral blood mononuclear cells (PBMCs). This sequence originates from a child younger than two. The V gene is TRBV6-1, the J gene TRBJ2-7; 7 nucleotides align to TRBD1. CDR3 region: CASTSTGNEQYF. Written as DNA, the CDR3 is TGTGCCAGCACCTCGACAGGGAACGAGCAGTACTTC.